This T cell receptor beta chain was sequenced for a study of type 1 regulatory T cells. Overall study results and limits: Compared with non-Tr1 cells, Tr1 cells showed a narrower TCR repertoire.

Germline V lookup: CDR1 SGHVS, CDR2 FQNEAQ. The CDR3 consists of 18 residues. Trimming cost V 2 bases and J 2 bases; bases outside gene matches: 10. In this sample, this clonotype turned up a few times. What it binds is unknown. TCRdb reprocessed the reads with MiXCR, giving one entry per CDR3 protein. This table has 60,000 to 75,000 distinct CDR3 sequences, more than 20% appearing once. This clonotype was sampled from a human donor in good health. The rearrangement uses TRBV7-8 and TRBJ2-3, with 10 bases lining up with TRBD2. The source material was cultured type 1 regulatory T (Tr1) cells, either the whole culture or a sorted fraction (not recorded which). The CDR3 bases are TGTGCCAGCAGCTTAACCCAAATCGGACTAGCGGACACAGATACGCAGTATTTT. Protein: CASSLTQIGLADTDTQYF.